This TCR beta chain was recovered during a study of cytomegalovirus exposure and HLA in healthy donors. General observations from the study: Follow-up analysis seemed to connect common viral pathogens with several of the most significant clusters identified.

Donors were nominally healthy when sampled, though unrecorded immune exposures were likely. V shed 2 bases and J 7 bases; nucleotides not matched to a gene: 8. The CDR3 is made up of 15 amino acids. The germline V gene has CDR1 SGHTA and CDR2 FQGNSA. Details on this clone: Its antigen is still unknown.

Both 60 Vbeta primers and 13 Jbeta primers went into the PCR. Assay: immunoSEQ multiplex PCR; the TCRdb copy retains only in-frame clones and omits some. The sample includes some 150,000 clones, about 65% of them seen just once. The chain links TRBV7-2 to TRBJ1-5; 7 bases are shared with TRBD1. The sequence was collected from a woman aged 25-40 years in good health and CMV-seronegative. Sequencing was done on a sample of PBMCs. In DNA form, the CDR3 reads TGTGCCAGCAGCTTACTACAGGGGTCGCACCAGCCCCAGCATTTT. This codes for CASSLLQGSHQPQHF.